The sequence of this T cell receptor (beta chain) was determined in a study of shared clonotypes between healthy human individuals (dated by TCRdb to the early 2020s). Notes on the research overall: The cohort included three men and a couple of women between 18 and 49 years of age. For each donor, CD4 naive and CD4 memory were each given three plates, CD8 naive was given two plates, and CD8 memory was given one plate. To estimate repertoire size and how much clonotype sharing occurs between individuals, the study deeply sequenced the blood TCR repertoires of five healthy adults. To increase sequencing depth and limit assay-specific biases, different laboratories used diverse techniques to prepare libraries and sequence TCR repertoires. Leukapheresis yielded between about 0.94 and 8.9 billion PBMCs per donor.

Notes on this clone: Its antigen target is currently unknown. One base away there is no much larger clone; base qualities are not given. This same CDR3 is encoded by further DNA sequences in the sample.

Study-wide conclusions, independent of this receptor: The small number of donors limited the genetic and exposure-history diversity represented. Naive subsets generally had larger estimated clonotype richness than memory subsets did. Only blood was sampled, and tissue TCR repertoires likely differ from those in blood. Even with the large sequencing depth, rarefaction of the sorted-subset datasets indicated that sequencing was incomplete. Approximately 5% of naive CD4, 3% to 4% of naive CD8, approximately 2% of memory CD4, and about 0.4% of memory CD8 clonotypes were shared across four donors. Based on pairwise subsampling, the degree of clonotype sharing among donors was expected to be affected by sequencing depth. Compared with non-shared clonotypes, clonotypes shared by all four sorted-subset donors had higher generation probabilities.

CD8 naive samples were CD45RO-negative cells positively selected for CCR7, giving a CD45RA+CCR7+ population that excluded TemRA cells. The donors were healthy, HIV-negative adults who had no recently reported acute infections or vaccinations. All donors were Caucasian adults living in Nashville, Tennessee, USA. After blood collection by leukapheresis, PBMCs were isolated using Ficoll-Histopaque density gradient centrifugation and then cryopreserved in the vapor phase of liquid nitrogen. Analytical flow cytometry was used to check the purity and quantity of each magnetically sorted T cell population. From each sorted fraction, genomic DNA was isolated and quantified by UV absorbance on a Nanodrop 2000c. CDR1 is given as WNHNN and CDR2 as SYGVQD, both from the germline V gene (reference sequence). Reading from cysteine to phenylalanine, the CDR3 counts 13 amino acids. Of all the DNA, just the CDR3 is kept, 39 bases in frame from base 1. Cut back by 0 bases and 3 bases, the V and J ends lie 6 bases apart.

Using the deep immunoSEQ assay, TCR CDR3 regions were amplified from genomic DNA by multiplex PCR. Extracted genomic DNA from each cell subset was spread evenly across all wells of several immunoSEQ 96-well plates, with each plate serving as a replicate. For sorted subsets, approximately 200 ng of genomic DNA, equivalent to tens of thousands of T cell genomes, went into each replicate PCR. The purified libraries were quantified using a Qubit 3.0 fluorometer, sized with a Bioanalyzer 2100, and then quantified again using the KAPA Library Quantification kit. Every immunoSEQ 96-well plate was sequenced on a dedicated single-read 150-cycle Illumina NextSeq 550 flow cell. The published analysis was carried out like this. Because the immunoSEQ output included only junctional sequences and no quality scores, the filtering could not be the same as the filtering used for full-length reads. Sequences were annotated with PyIR, a Python wrapper for IgBLAST v1.9, and V/J genes and CDR3 were assigned using IMGT germline references. Reads were removed for weak V/J assignments (E-value above 1e-6), missing CDR3, stop codons, out-of-frame junctions, or ambiguous translated residues. V3J clonotypes were defined as sequences sharing an identical inferred V gene, J gene, and CDR3 amino acid sequence. The percentage overlap between two repertoires was calculated by dividing the number of shared unique clonotypes by the size of the smaller repertoire. Repertoire richness was assessed with RTK rarefaction, the Chao1 estimator, and Recon v2.1 estimates of unobserved clonotypes. Generation probabilities were computed with OLGA for all TCRbeta clonotypes obtained by the gDNA method from a handful of donors. This immuneACCESS table, as held by TCRdb, lists in-frame sequences with V and J called but not all clones. Of the missing ones, under half trace to an unresolved V gene in checked studies; the others have no known cause. V and J calls and clone size are given by that table; D and trimming were obtained from the DNA. The sample yields around 2,000,000 clones; approximately 95% were counted once. The ten most abundant clones make up about 1.1% of the sample.

The TCR originated in a man aged 18 to 30 in good health. Source material: naive CD8+ T cells sorted from blood. The cell subset or site label for this specimen denotes: CD45RA+CCR7+. The V and J segments used are TRBV10-1 and TRBJ2-7, with no confident D gene call. DNA sequence: TGCGCCAGCAGTGAGTCGGGAATCTACGAGCAGTACTTC. Its protein is CASSESGIYEQYF.